A selection of T cell receptor beta chains follows, all from one sample in a study of T cells after yellow fever vaccination. Via MiXCR, TCRdb re-called the 5' RACE reads, giving one row per CDR3 protein. The sample carries 230,000 or so distinct CDR3 sequences, around 6.7% recorded once. The sample here was CD4+ T cells sorted from PBMCs, taken on the day of the yellow fever booster vaccination. These receptors were taken from a man aged 25 to 40 who received the YFV17D yellow fever vaccine. Each CDR3 is given with its conserved first and last residue. Fields, in order: J gene, clone size, V gene, D gene, CDR3 protein, CDR3 DNA. D genes are given only for firm matches. For some rows the clone size is stated as once, few or many, or as a class when expanded; others skip it.

>TRBJ2-3|many|TRBV29-1|TRBD1
CSVEDRGTDTQYF
TGCAGCGTTGAGGACAGGGGAACAGATACGCAGTATTTT
>TRBJ1-1|many|TRBV7-2|-
CASSLGLEAFF
TGTGCCAGCAGCTTAGGCCTTGAAGCTTTCTTT
>TRBJ2-1|many|TRBV20-1|TRBD1
CSARDSGQGSYNEQFF
TGCAGTGCTAGAGACTCGGGACAGGGATCCTACAATGAGCAGTTCTTC
>TRBJ2-1|many|TRBV10-1|TRBD1
CASSRGGTGEGNEQFF
TGCGCCAGCAGTCGGGGTGGGACAGGTGAAGGCAATGAGCAGTTCTTC
>TRBJ2-2|-|TRBV7-3|TRBD2
CASSSSPASGYTGELFF
TGTGCCAGCAGCTCCTCCCCGGCTAGCGGGTACACCGGGGAGCTGTTTTTT
>TRBJ2-3|many|TRBV7-2|-
CASSLDSYTDTQYF
TGTGCCAGCAGCTTAGATAGCTACACAGATACGCAGTATTTT
>TRBJ2-7|-|TRBV28|-
CASSSRTVGYRHEQYF
TGTGCCAGCAGTTCCAGGACAGTGGGCTACCGTCACGAGCAGTACTTC
>TRBJ1-2|few|TRBV6-5|TRBD1
CATRSGGQGYTF
TGTGCCACTCGTTCAGGGGGCCAGGGCTACACCTTC
>TRBJ2-1|few|TRBV20-1|TRBD1
CSAPTGVRNEQFF
TGCAGTGCTCCGACAGGGGTACGCAATGAGCAGTTCTTC
>TRBJ2-3|-|TRBV5-1|-
CASSEGRPLSDTQYF
TGCGCCAGCAGCGAGGGGAGGCCCCTTTCCGATACGCAGTATTTT
>TRBJ2-1|many|TRBV14|-
CASSQGWSVQFF
TGTGCCAGCAGCCAAGGGTGGAGCGTCCAGTTCTTC
>TRBJ2-1|many|TRBV12-3/TRBV12-4|-
CASSFAGSSYNEQFF
TGTGCCAGCAGTTTTGCCGGGAGCTCCTACAATGAGCAGTTCTTC
>TRBJ2-2|-|TRBV7-8|TRBD1
CASSSRTGAGELFF
TGTGCCAGCAGCTCTCGGACAGGGGCCGGGGAGCTGTTTTTT
>TRBJ2-7|many|TRBV30|-
CAWSPGRGQAYEQYF
TGTGCCTGGTCGCCCGGACGGGGGCAGGCCTACGAGCAGTACTTC
>TRBJ1-5|few|TRBV3-1|TRBD1
CASSTTGQGNQPQHF
TGTGCCAGCAGTACAACGGGACAGGGCAATCAGCCCCAGCATTTT
>TRBJ2-3|few|TRBV3-1|-
CASSPHADTQYF
TGTGCCAGCAGCCCCCATGCAGATACGCAGTATTTT
>TRBJ2-7|many|TRBV14|-
CASSQLGSSSYEQYF
TGTGCCAGCAGCCAATTGGGCTCTTCCTCCTACGAGCAGTACTTC
>TRBJ2-1|-|TRBV5-6|TRBD2
CASSLVGASGPFRGVF
TGTGCCAGCAGCTTGGTCGGGGCTAGCGGGCCCTTTAGAGGGGTCTTC
>TRBJ2-3|few|TRBV7-2|TRBD2
CASSPQNSGRTDTQYF
TGTGCCAGCAGCCCCCAGAATAGCGGGCGCACAGATACGCAGTATTTT
>TRBJ2-7|few|TRBV6-4|-
CAEEGEWLGPPTYEQYF
TGTGCGGAAGAGGGGGAATGGCTCGGCCCCCCCACCTACGAGCAGTACTTC
>TRBJ2-5|many|TRBV7-9|TRBD2
CASRIRSGSLETQYF
TGTGCCAGCCGAATTCGGAGCGGGAGCTTAGAGACCCAGTACTTC
>TRBJ1-1|-|TRBV5-4|-
CASSTIYTEAFF
TGTGCCAGCAGTACCATCTACACTGAAGCTTTCTTT
>TRBJ2-1|-|TRBV7-9|TRBD2
CASSVTSGVSSEQFF
TGTGCCAGCAGCGTAACTAGCGGGGTATCAAGTGAGCAGTTCTTC
>TRBJ2-1|few|TRBV6-2/TRBV6-3|TRBD2
CASSYNNTELAGRESYNEQFF
TGTGCCAGCAGTTACAACAACACCGAGCTAGCTGGGCGGGAGTCCTACAATGAGCAGTTCTTC
>TRBJ2-7|-|TRBV30|-
CAWNPGHSREQYF
TGTGCCTGGAATCCGGGACATAGTCGTGAGCAGTACTTC
>TRBJ2-7|many|TRBV12-3/TRBV12-4|-
CASSPGLAPYEQYF
TGTGCCAGCAGTCCCGGACTGGCCCCCTACGAGCAGTACTTC
>TRBJ2-3|few|TRBV18|-
CASSLLPGTPTTDTQYF
TGTGCCAGCTCATTACTGCCCGGGACACCCACCACAGATACGCAGTATTTT
>TRBJ2-2|-|TRBV24-1|TRBD1
CATSDPGQGTTGELFF
TGTGCCACCAGTGATCCGGGACAGGGGACCACCGGGGAGCTGTTTTTT
>TRBJ1-2|few|TRBV30|-
CAWRVSGGYTF
TGTGCCTGGAGGGTTTCAGGGGGCTACACCTTC
>TRBJ2-7|-|TRBV6-1|-
CASAGQAGYEQYF
TGTGCCAGCGCAGGGCAAGCAGGGTACGAGCAGTACTTC
>TRBJ2-1|-|TRBV2|-
CASILNGISGNEQFF
TGTGCCAGCATTTTAAACGGGATTAGCGGCAATGAGCAGTTCTTC
>TRBJ2-2|-|TRBV6-1|-
CASIPPGTATGELFF
TGTGCCAGCATCCCCCCGGGGACGGCCACCGGGGAGCTGTTTTTT
>TRBJ2-1|few|TRBV19|TRBD2
CASSESGTSSDEQFF
TGTGCCAGTAGTGAATCCGGGACTAGCTCCGATGAGCAGTTCTTC
>TRBJ2-7|many|TRBV20-1|TRBD2
CSASTSGGTSGEQYF
TGCAGTGCTTCGACTAGCGGGGGGACGTCGGGGGAGCAGTACTTC
>TRBJ2-3|few|TRBV6-1|-
CASSVWQSTDTQYF
TGTGCCAGCAGTGTTTGGCAGAGCACAGATACGCAGTATTTT
>TRBJ1-2|-|TRBV10-3|-
CAISEGPSAGYTF
TGTGCCATCAGTGAGGGGCCCTCGGCGGGCTACACCTTC
>TRBJ1-6|many|TRBV12-3/TRBV12-4|TRBD1
CASSSGTGVRSPLHF
TGTGCCAGCAGCTCCGGGACAGGGGTTCGTTCACCCCTCCACTTT
>TRBJ1-2|few|TRBV18|-
CASSPGQNLWDYTF
TGTGCCAGCTCACCAGGACAGAACCTATGGGACTACACCTTC
>TRBJ1-5|many|TRBV12-3/TRBV12-4|-
CASRTGPRQPQHF
TGTGCCAGCAGGACGGGACCGCGGCAGCCCCAGCATTTT
>TRBJ1-3|-|TRBV7-2|-
CASSPPSRGFSGNTIYF
TGTGCCAGCAGCCCACCCAGTCGGGGTTTCTCTGGAAACACCATATATTTT
>TRBJ2-1|-|TRBV7-2|TRBD2
CASRVTSGSDEQFF
TGTGCCAGCAGAGTCACTAGCGGGAGTGATGAGCAGTTCTTC
>TRBJ1-1|-|TRBV5-1|-
CASSLSPGADTEAFF
TGCGCCAGCAGCTTGTCACCAGGGGCGGACACTGAAGCTTTCTTT
>TRBJ2-3|many|TRBV28|-
CASNTLVDTQYF
TGTGCCAGCAATACACTAGTGGATACGCAGTATTTT
>TRBJ2-2|many|TRBV5-4|TRBD2
CASSSTSGFEGELFF
TGTGCCAGCAGTTCGACTAGCGGTTTTGAAGGGGAGCTGTTTTTT
>TRBJ2-6|many|TRBV7-2|-
CASSMGGTGSGANVLTF
TGTGCCAGCTCGATGGGAGGTACCGGCTCTGGGGCCAACGTCCTGACTTTC
>TRBJ2-7|few|TRBV11-2|-
CASSLDRQSYEQYF
TGTGCCAGCAGCTTAGATCGACAGTCCTACGAGCAGTACTTC
>TRBJ2-7|-|TRBV25-1|TRBD2
CASSVSGRDEQYF
TGTGCCAGCAGTGTTAGCGGGAGGGACGAGCAGTACTTC
>TRBJ2-1|few|TRBV7-6|-
CASRTAGLDNEQFF
TGTGCCAGCAGGACGGCAGGGCTAGATAATGAGCAGTTCTTC
>TRBJ1-4|-|TRBV21-1|-
CASSKSGDNEKLFF
TGTGCCAGCAGCAAATCTGGGGACAATGAAAAACTGTTTTTT
>TRBJ1-4|few|TRBV7-2|-
CASSLGSPLMGKLFF
TGTGCCAGCAGCTTAGGTAGTCCCTTAATGGGAAAACTGTTTTTT
>TRBJ2-5|few|TRBV5-1|TRBD2
CASTRDPGLGSETQYF
TGCGCCAGCACCAGAGACCCGGGACTAGGGTCGGAGACCCAGTACTTC
>TRBJ2-2|few|TRBV25-1|TRBD1
CASSEYRRQGDTGELFF
TGTGCCAGCAGTGAATATAGGAGGCAGGGGGACACCGGGGAGCTGTTTTTT
>TRBJ2-3|many|TRBV12-3/TRBV12-4|-
CASSLDPATQYF
TGTGCCAGCAGTTTAGATCCGGCTACGCAGTATTTT
>TRBJ2-5|few|TRBV2|TRBD1
CASSFGTGRGETQYF
TGTGCCAGCAGTTTTGGGACAGGACGTGGGGAGACCCAGTACTTC
>TRBJ2-7|many|TRBV6-5|-
CASSYSLAPLPYEQYF
TGTGCCAGCAGTTACTCACTGGCCCCTCTTCCCTACGAGCAGTACTTC
>TRBJ2-1|-|TRBV7-2|TRBD2
CASSLGGWGGEQFF
TGTGCCAGCAGCTTAGGTGGCTGGGGGGGTGAGCAGTTCTTC
>TRBJ2-7|-|TRBV7-2|-
CASSLGRLGQYF
TGTGCCAGCAGCTTAGGAAGACTAGGGCAGTACTTC
>TRBJ2-1|few|TRBV6-1|TRBD2
CASRSGTSGINEQFF
TGTGCCAGCAGATCCGGGACTAGCGGGATCAATGAGCAGTTCTTC
>TRBJ2-5|-|TRBV7-6|-
CASSLALAETQYF
TGTGCCAGCAGCTTGGCTCTAGCGGAGACCCAGTACTTC
>TRBJ2-1|many|TRBV7-9|-
CASSLASGNEQFF
TGTGCCAGCAGCTTAGCGTCGGGGAATGAGCAGTTCTTC